This T cell receptor beta chain was captured by sequencing in a study of cytotoxic CD8 clonotypes in ibrutinib-treated CLL. The wider study: The patient breakdown showed more than 9 relapsed/refractory and about 16 treatment-naive cases, with fewer than 18 IGHV unmutated. Findings and limits, study-wide: Higher circulating CD8+ T-cell counts strongly accompanied higher baseline clonality, above age-matched healthy donors.

The V gene's germline CDR1 is SNHLY and CDR2 FYNNEI. V gave up 5 bases and J gave up 10 bases, with 18 bases separating them. The CDR3 length is 15 residues. In its sample, this clone was seen a few times. Its cognate antigen is unknown. Method: immunoSEQ multiplex PCR; TCRdb's copy keeps in-frame clones and lacks some. The sample holds tens of thousands of clones, 57% seen once. The V call is TRBV2, the J call TRBJ1-6; maybe TRBD1 (5 bases). Sequencing was performed on PBMCs, taken after 12 months of ibrutinib treatment. The source of this sequence is a human donor with chronic lymphocytic leukemia. This CDR3 reads CASSPRDGRRSPLHF. The CDR3 DNA reads as TGTGCCAGCAGTCCGCGGGACGGTCGGAGATCACCCCTCCACTTT.